This passage covers 13 T cell receptor beta chains from one sample sequenced in a study of cytomegalovirus exposure and HLA in healthy donors. Both 60 Vbeta primers and 13 Jbeta primers went into the PCR. The method was immunoSEQ multiplex PCR; TCRdb's version includes in-frame clones alone and lacks a portion of them. The sample consists of around 130,000 clones, 70% to 75% of them appearing once. The sample consisted of PBMCs. The receptors derive from a man between 25 and 39 years old in good health and CMV-seronegative.

Only one count was recorded for this clone. J is TRBJ2-5 and V is TRBV11-3, with D possibly TRBD1 on 6 matching bases. CDR1 is SGHNT, CDR2 YENEEA, per germline. V was trimmed by 5 bases and J by 4 bases, leaving 14 bases between them. This CDR3 is built from 14 residues. CDR3 nucleotides: TGTGCCAGCAGCCGGACAGTCGGGGCAGAGACCCAGTACTTC. It codes for CASSRTVGAETQYF.

The chain links TRBV18 to TRBJ2-7, with D maybe TRBD1 (6 bases). This CDR3 contains 14 residues. The germline V gene has CDR1 KGHSH and CDR2 LQKENI. Trimming pared 5 bases from V and 0 bases from J, leaving 11 bases between. The CDR3 spells CASSSGQTSYEQYF. As DNA, the CDR3 is TGTGCCAGCTCATCAGGACAGACCTCCTACGAGCAGTACTTC.

As DNA, the CDR3 is TGTGCCAGTAGTGGAGGTCGTGCAGATACGCAGTATTTT. Translation gives CASSGGRADTQYF. J is TRBJ2-3 and V is TRBV19, with D maybe TRBD2 (5 bases). Germline V gives CDR1 LNHDA, CDR2 SQIVND (reference sequence). The CDR3 consists of 13 residues. Trimming took off 5 bases at V and 4 bases at J, with 10 bases between the two ends.

The chain joins TRBV9 to TRBJ1-5, with D perhaps TRBD1 (5 bases). The CDR3 runs to 13 residues. Germline assignment: CDR1 SGDLS and CDR2 YYNGEE. V was cut by 3 bases and J by 6 bases, with 10 bases left in between. This CDR3 is CASSEEGTQPQHF. The CDR3 DNA follows: TGTGCCAGCAGCGAGGAGGGGACTCAGCCCCAGCATTTT.

The chain joins TRBV7-3 to TRBJ2-3; D is uncertain. This CDR3 is built from 15 residues. V lost 0 bases and J lost 0, with 7 bases in between. Germline CDR1 SGHTA, CDR2 FQGTGA. For the CDR3, the DNA is TGTGCCAGCAGCTTAACCGGGTCCAGCACAGATACGCAGTATTTT. It specifies CASSLTGSSTDTQYF.

The table lists this clone with a few counts. The chain carries TRBV15 and TRBJ2-7; 9 bases are shared with TRBD1. The CDR3 has 16 amino acids. The germline gives CDR1 LNHNV, CDR2 YYDKDF (reference sequence). Unmatched junction bases numbered 16, after V lost 6 bases and J lost 7 bases. This CDR3 reads CATREAPGQGSGEQYF. The CDR3 nucleotides read TGTGCCACCAGGGAGGCCCCGGGACAGGGATCAGGGGAGCAGTACTTC.

The chain couples TRBV4-3 to TRBJ2-5; TRBD1 aligns across 9 bases. V shed 4 bases, J shed 4 bases, and the junction held 7 bases outside the gene matches. The CDR3 loop spans 15 amino acids. CDR1 is LGHNA and CDR2 is YSLEER in the germline V gene. CDR3 sequence: CASSPNRGRRETQYF. CDR3 bases: TGCGCCAGCAGCCCCAACAGGGGGCGTCGAGAGACCCAGTACTTC.

This rearrangement joins TRBV5-4 to TRBJ2-7; D perhaps matches TRBD2 (5 bases). The CDR3 sequence is 16 residues long. Germline CDR1 SGHNT, CDR2 YYREEE (reference sequence). V lost 0 bases, J lost 3 bases, and 16 bases lay in between. The CDR3 nucleotides read TGTGCCAGCAGCTTGGGCCGGGAAAACAGTATCTACGAGCAGTACTTC. As protein: CASSLGRENSIYEQYF.

This clone came up a few times. The chain joins TRBV6-6 to TRBJ1-5, with D possibly being TRBD1 (5 bases). The germline V gene encodes CDR1 MNHNY and CDR2 SVGAGI (reference sequence). The CDR3 is made up of 15 amino acids. V lost 6 bases and J lost 1, with 13 bases in between. CDR3 in amino acids: CASRKGGDSNQPQHF. CDR3 bases: TGTGCCAGCAGGAAAGGCGGGGACAGCAATCAGCCCCAGCATTTT.

The rearrangement joins TRBV7-2 to TRBJ2-5, with D perhaps matching TRBD1 (6 bases). In germline, CDR1 is SGHTA, CDR2 FQGNSA. This CDR3 has 14 amino acids. With 4 bases removed from V and 1 base from J, the gap between germline ends came to 10 bases. In nucleotides, the CDR3 is TGTGCCAGCAGCTCCCAGGACAGCCAAGAGACCCAGTACTTC. It specifies CASSSQDSQETQYF.

This clone was counted between two and nine times. The chain recombines TRBV25-1 with TRBJ2-3, with D perhaps matching TRBD1 (7 bases). CDR3 length equals 16 residues. Per the germline V gene, CDR1 is MGHDK and CDR2 is SYGVNS. Trimming cost V 8 bases and J 2 bases, with 20 bases left between them. The CDR3 region has the DNA TGTGCCAGCGGAGGGGGCAGGGGGGCCAACACAGATACGCAGTATTTT. Protein product: CASGGGRGANTDTQYF.

To note about this clone: A read error may account for a junction end that differs from germline. The V call is TRBV6-5, the J call TRBJ2-2; D may be TRBD2 (6 bases). Germline loops: CDR1 MNHEY, CDR2 SVGAGI. The CDR3 runs 14 residues. The CDR3 sequence is CASSYLANTGELFF. The CDR3 nucleotides are TGTGCCAGCAGTTACCTAGCGAACACTGGGGAGCTGTTTTTT.

The chain couples TRBV7-2 to TRBJ2-7; D might be TRBD1 (6 bases). Germline loops: CDR1 SGHTA, CDR2 FQGNSA. The V and J ends lost 4 bases and 5 bases respectively, with 15 bases between them. The CDR3 runs 14 residues. CDR3 in DNA: TGTGCCAGCAGCTACATCACAGGGTTGGACGAGCAGTACTTC. Residues: CASSYITGLDEQYF.